This T cell receptor (beta chain) was profiled in a study of T cells after yellow fever vaccination. As for this clonotype: The antigen is undetermined.

Findings and limits, study-wide: Primary-vaccination clones mostly resurfaced post-booster (more than 95% CD4, 75% to 90% CD8). Though weaker, the secondary response peaked faster, on day 5 versus 15.

Trimming removed 6 bases from V and 8 bases from J, with 8 bases in between. This CDR3 spans 11 amino acids. Universal primer sites and UMIs were introduced during 5'RACE template-switching synthesis of TCR cDNA. TCRdb reprocessed the 5' RACE reads via MiXCR and lists one record per CDR3 protein. The profile shows about 510,000 distinct CDR3 sequences, just over 20% of them singletons. This chain joins TRBV12-3 or TRBV12-4 and TRBJ2-1; tentative D call: TRBD1 (5 bases). This clonotype was sampled from a young man who received the YFV17D yellow fever vaccine. Sequencing used PBMCs, obtained roughly 20 days after the first yellow fever vaccination. CDR3 sequence (DNA): TGTGCCAGCAGCAGGGTGGATGAGCAGTTCTTC. Encoded protein: CASSRVDEQFF.